This TCR beta chain was observed in a study of T-cell memory formation after mild COVID-19. Findings of the study overall: Nothing confirmed that second-wave clones peaking on day 37 were specific for SARS-CoV-2. Memory from before infection featured some responding clones, which suggests cross-reactive memory joined.

This clonotype was recorded a few times. Its target is unknown. MiXCR, applied by TCRdb to the 5' RACE reads, yields one record per CDR3 protein. The table has fewer than 650,000 distinct CDR3 sequences, about 20% seen once. This CDR3 contains 15 residues. V dropped 5 bases and J dropped 0 bases, with 12 bases sitting between them. The V and J genes are TRBV12-3 or TRBV12-4 and TRBJ2-3; D not certain. The receptor's source is an adult woman who had mild COVID-19 (a few samples of this study predate the infection). Cell type and time point are not known. Specimen: PBMCs or a T cell subset sorted from them (not recorded which). The CDR3 reads CASSLPGESTDTQYF. CDR3 nucleotides: TGTGCCAGCAGTCTACCGGGCGAGAGCACAGATACGCAGTATTTT.